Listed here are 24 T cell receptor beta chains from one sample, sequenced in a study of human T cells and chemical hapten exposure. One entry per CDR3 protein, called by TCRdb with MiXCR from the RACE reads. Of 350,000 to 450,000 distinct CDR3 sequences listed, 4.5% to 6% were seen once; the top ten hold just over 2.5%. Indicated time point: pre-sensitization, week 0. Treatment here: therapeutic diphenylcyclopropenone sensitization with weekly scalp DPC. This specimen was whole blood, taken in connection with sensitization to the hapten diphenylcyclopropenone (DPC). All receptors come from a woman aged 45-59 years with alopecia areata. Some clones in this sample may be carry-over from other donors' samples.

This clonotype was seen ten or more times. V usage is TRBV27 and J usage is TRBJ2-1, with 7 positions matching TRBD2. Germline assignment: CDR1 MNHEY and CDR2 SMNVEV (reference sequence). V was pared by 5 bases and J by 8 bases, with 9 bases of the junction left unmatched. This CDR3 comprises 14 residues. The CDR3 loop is CASSPGLVGYEQFF. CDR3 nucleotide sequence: TGTGCCAGCAGTCCCGGACTAGTCGGCTATGAGCAGTTCTTC.

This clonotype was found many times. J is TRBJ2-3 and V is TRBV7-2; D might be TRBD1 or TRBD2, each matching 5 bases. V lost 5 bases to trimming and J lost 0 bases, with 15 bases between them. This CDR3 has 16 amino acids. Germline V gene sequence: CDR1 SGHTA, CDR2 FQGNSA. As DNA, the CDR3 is TGTGCCAGCAGCGACCGGGGCCGAGGAAGCACAGATACGCAGTATTTT. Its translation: CASSDRGRGSTDTQYF.

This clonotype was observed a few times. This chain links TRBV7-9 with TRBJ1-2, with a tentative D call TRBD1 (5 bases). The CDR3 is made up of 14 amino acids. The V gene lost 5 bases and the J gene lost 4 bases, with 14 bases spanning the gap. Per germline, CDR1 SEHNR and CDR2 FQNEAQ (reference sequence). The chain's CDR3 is CASSVQEEVYGYTF. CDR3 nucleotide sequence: TGTGCCAGCAGCGTACAGGAGGAGGTCTATGGCTACACCTTC.

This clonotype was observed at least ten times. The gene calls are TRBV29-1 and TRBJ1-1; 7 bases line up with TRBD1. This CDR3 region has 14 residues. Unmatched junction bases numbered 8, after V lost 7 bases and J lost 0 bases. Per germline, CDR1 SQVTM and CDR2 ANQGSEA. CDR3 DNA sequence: TGCAGCGGAAGTATGACAGGGATGAACACTGAAGCTTTCTTT. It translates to CSGSMTGMNTEAFF.

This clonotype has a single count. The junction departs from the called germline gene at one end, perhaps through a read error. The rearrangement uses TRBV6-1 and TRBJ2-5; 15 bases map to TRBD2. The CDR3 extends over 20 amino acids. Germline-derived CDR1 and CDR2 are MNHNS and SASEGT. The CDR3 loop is CASSRGPGLAGGPVQGTQYF. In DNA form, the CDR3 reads TGTGCCAGCTCCCGGGGGCCCGGACTAGCGGGGGGGCCTGTCCAAGGGACCCAGTACTTC.

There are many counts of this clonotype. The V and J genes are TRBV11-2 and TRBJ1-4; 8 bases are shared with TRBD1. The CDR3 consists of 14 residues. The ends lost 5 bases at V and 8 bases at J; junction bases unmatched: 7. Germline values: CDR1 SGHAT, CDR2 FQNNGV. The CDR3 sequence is CASSPTGGKEKLFF. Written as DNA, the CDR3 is TGTGCCAGCAGCCCCACAGGGGGTAAAGAAAAACTGTTTTTT.

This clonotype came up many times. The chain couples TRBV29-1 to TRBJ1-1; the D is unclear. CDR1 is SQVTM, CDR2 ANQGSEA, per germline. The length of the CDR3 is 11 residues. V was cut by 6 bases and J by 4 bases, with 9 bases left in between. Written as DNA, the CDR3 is TGCAGCGTGGACGGGGTCACTGAAGCTTTCTTT. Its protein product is CSVDGVTEAFF. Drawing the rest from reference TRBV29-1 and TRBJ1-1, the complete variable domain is SAVISQKPSRDICQRGTSLTIQCQVDSQVTMMFWYRQQPGQSLTLIATANQGSEATYESGFVIDKFPISRPNLTFSTLTVSNMSPEDSSIYLCSVDGVTEAFFGQGTRLTVV.

The CDR3 nucleotides are TGTGCTAGTGGTGCTGAACAGGGATCTGGAAACACCATATATTTT. As protein: CASGAEQGSGNTIYF. The rearrangement joins TRBV12-5 to TRBJ1-3; possibly TRBD1 for D (6 bases). The CDR3 is 15 residues long. Germline CDR1 reads LGHNT; CDR2 reads FRNRAP. V shed 5 bases and J shed 1 base, with 12 bases lying between them. The whole variable domain, filled in from reference TRBV12-5 and TRBJ1-3, reads DARVTQTPRHKVTEMGQEVTMRCQPILGHNTVFWYRQTMMQGLELLAYFRNRAPLDDSGMPKDRFSAEMPDATLATLKIQPSEPRDSAVYFCASGAEQGSGNTIYFGEGSWLTVV.

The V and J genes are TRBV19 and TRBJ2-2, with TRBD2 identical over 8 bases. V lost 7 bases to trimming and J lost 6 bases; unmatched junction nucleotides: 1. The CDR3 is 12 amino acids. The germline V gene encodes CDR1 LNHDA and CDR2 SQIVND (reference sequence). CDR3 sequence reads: CASTGGAGELFF. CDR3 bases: TGTGCCAGTACCGGGGGGGCCGGGGAGCTGTTTTTT.

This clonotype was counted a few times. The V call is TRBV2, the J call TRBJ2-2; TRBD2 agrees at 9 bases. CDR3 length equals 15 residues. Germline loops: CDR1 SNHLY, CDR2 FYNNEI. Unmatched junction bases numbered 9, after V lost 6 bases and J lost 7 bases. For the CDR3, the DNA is TGTGCCAGCAGAATCATAGCGGGAGATTACGGGGAGCTGTTTTTT. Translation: CASRIIAGDYGELFF.

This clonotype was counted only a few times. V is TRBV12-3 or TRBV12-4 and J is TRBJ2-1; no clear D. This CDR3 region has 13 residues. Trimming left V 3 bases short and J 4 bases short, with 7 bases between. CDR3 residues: CASSFALYNEQFF. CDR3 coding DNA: TGTGCCAGCAGTTTCGCGCTTTACAATGAGCAGTTCTTC.

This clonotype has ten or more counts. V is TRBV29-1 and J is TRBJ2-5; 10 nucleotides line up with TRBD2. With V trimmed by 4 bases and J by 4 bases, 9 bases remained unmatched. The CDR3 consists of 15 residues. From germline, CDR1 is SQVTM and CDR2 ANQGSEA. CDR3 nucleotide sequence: TGCAGCGTTGGATATAGCGGGGGGCAAGGAGAGACCCAGTACTTC. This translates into CSVGYSGGQGETQYF.

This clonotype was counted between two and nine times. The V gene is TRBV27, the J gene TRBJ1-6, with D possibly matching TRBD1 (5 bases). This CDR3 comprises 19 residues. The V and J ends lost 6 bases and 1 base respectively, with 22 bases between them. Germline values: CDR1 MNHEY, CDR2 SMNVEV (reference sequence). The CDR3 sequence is CASRRGTALSLSYNSPLHF. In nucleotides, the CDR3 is TGTGCCAGCAGGCGGGGCACCGCTCTCTCCTTATCCTATAATTCACCCCTCCACTTT.

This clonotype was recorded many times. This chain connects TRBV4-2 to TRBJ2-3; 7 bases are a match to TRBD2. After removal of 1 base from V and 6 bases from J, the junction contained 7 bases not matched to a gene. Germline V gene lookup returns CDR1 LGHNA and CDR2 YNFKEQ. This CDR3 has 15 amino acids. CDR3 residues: CASSQGASGEDTQYF. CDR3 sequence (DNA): TGTGCCAGCAGCCAAGGGGCTAGCGGTGAGGATACGCAGTATTTT.

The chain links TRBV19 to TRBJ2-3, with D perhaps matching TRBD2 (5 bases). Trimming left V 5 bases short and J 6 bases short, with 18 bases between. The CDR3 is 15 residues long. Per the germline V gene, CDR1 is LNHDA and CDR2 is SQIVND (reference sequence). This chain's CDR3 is CASSEEEPKPDTQYF. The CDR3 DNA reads TGTGCCAGTAGTGAGGAGGAACCAAAGCCCGATACGCAGTATTTT.

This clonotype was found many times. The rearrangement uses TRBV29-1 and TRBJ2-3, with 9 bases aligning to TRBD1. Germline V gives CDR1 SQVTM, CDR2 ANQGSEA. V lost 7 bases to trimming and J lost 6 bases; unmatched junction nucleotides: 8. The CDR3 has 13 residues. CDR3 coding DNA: TGCAGCGGGATACAGGGGGCAGGGGATACGCAGTATTTT. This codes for CSGIQGAGDTQYF.

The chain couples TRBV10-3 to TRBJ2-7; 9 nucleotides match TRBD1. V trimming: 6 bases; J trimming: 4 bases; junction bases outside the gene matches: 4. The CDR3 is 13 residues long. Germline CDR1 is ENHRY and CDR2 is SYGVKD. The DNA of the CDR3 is TGTGCCATCAGAGAACAGGGGGCGTACGAGCAGTACTTC. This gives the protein CAIREQGAYEQYF.

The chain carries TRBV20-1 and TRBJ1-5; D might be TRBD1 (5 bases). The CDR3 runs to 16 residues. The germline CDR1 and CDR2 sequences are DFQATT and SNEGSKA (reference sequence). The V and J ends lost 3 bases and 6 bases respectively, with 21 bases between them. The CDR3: CSASEGRVGLIQPQHF. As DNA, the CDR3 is TGCAGTGCTAGTGAGGGCAGGGTAGGACTAATTCAGCCCCAGCATTTT.

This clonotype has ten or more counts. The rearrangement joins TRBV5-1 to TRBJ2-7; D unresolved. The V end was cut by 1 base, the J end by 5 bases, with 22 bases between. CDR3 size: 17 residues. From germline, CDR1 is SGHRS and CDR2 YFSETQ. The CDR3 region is CASSLSLSSGRDDEQYF. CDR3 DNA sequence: TGCGCCAGCAGCTTGTCGTTGTCTAGTGGGCGAGACGACGAGCAGTACTTC.

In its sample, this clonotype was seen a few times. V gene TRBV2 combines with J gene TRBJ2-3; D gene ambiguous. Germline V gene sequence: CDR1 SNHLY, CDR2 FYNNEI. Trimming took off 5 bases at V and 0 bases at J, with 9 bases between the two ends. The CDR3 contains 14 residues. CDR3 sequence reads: CASSLLFSTDTQYF. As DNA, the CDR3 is TGTGCCAGCAGTCTATTATTTAGCACAGATACGCAGTATTTT. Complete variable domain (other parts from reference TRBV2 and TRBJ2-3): EPEVTQTPSHQVTQMGQEVILRCVPISNHLYFYWYRQILGQKVEFLVSFYNNEISEKSEIFDDQFSVERPDGSNFTLKIRSTKLEDSAMYFCASSLLFSTDTQYFGPGTRLTVL.

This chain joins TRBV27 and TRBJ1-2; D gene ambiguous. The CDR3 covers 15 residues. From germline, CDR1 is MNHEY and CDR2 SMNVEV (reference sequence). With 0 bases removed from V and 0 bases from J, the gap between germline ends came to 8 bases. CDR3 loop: CASSLSGRTNYGYTF. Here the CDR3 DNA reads TGTGCCAGCAGTTTATCCGGCAGGACTAACTATGGCTACACCTTC.

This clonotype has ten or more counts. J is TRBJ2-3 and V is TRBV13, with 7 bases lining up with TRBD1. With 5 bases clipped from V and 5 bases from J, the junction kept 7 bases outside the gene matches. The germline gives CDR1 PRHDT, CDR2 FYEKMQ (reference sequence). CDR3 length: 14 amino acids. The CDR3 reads CASSRGQPGDTQYF. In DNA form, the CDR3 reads TGTGCCAGCAGCCGGGGACAGCCGGGAGATACGCAGTATTTT.

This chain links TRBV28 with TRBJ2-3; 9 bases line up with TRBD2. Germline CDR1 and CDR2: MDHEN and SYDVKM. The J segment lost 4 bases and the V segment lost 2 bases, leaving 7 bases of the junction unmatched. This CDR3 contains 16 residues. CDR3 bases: TGTGCCAGCAGTTTAGCGGGAGGGCCCCGGGCAGATACGCAGTATTTT. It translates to CASSLAGGPRADTQYF.

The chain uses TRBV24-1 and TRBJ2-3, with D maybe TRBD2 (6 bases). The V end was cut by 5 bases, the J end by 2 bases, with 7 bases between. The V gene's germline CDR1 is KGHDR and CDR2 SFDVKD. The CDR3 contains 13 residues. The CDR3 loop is CATSGRVTDTQYF. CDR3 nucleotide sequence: TGTGCCACCAGTGGGAGGGTCACAGATACGCAGTATTTT.